Below, 21 T cell receptor beta chains from the same sample are listed, as sequenced in a study of CD8 T cells in Susac syndrome. Reverse transcription of 0.5 to 1 ug RNA was carried out with random hexamers. One entry per CDR3 protein, called by TCRdb with MiXCR from the immunoSEQ multiplex PCR reads. This sample carries approximately 76,000 distinct CDR3 sequences, about 94% of them seen once, and the ten largest clones take around 0.4%. Input material: CD8+ T cells from PBMCs. These receptor sequences come from a human donor with multiple sclerosis.

The chain links TRBV29-1 to TRBJ2-7; 8 bases match TRBD1. CDR1 and CDR2 from the germline V gene are SQVTM and ANQGSEA. Germline trimming cut 6 bases from V and 4 bases from J; bases unmatched to any gene: 5. The CDR3 is 12 amino acids. CDR3: CSVADREYEQYF. DNA for the CDR3: TGCAGCGTCGCGGACAGGGAGTACGAGCAGTACTTC.

J is TRBJ1-1 and V is TRBV5-1, with 12 positions matching TRBD1. The CDR3 is 14 residues long. The ends lost 6 bases at V and 7 bases at J; junction bases unmatched: 7. CDR1 and CDR2 (germline): SGHRS, YFSETQ. CDR3 sequence: CASIRDRGPGEAFF. DNA of the CDR3: TGCGCCAGCATCCGGGACAGGGGGCCGGGTGAAGCTTTCTTT.

This chain connects TRBV19 to TRBJ2-7, with D possibly matching TRBD2 (6 bases). Germline-derived CDR1 and CDR2 are LNHDA and SQIVND (reference sequence). The CDR3 contains 13 residues. Trimming stripped 5 bases from V and 0 bases from J, with 8 bases between. The CDR3 loop is CASSAGLSYEQYF. CDR3 bases: TGTGCCAGTAGTGCGGGACTCTCCTACGAGCAGTACTTC.

The genes are TRBV29-1 and TRBJ2-2; 7 positions agree with TRBD2. The germline CDR1 and CDR2 sequences are SQVTM and ANQGSEA. The CDR3 loop spans 14 amino acids. Germline trimming cut 0 bases from V and 4 bases from J; bases unmatched to any gene: 2. The chain's CDR3 is CSVEEGGITGELFF. The CDR3 DNA reads TGCAGCGTTGAAGAGGGAGGGATCACCGGGGAGCTGTTTTTT.

J is TRBJ2-2 and V is TRBV6-2 or TRBV6-3; D uncertain. The ends were cut back, 2 bases at V and 4 bases at J, with 11 bases in the middle. The CDR3 spans 15 residues. Germline V gene data show CDR1 as MNHEY and CDR2 as SVGEGT. The CDR3 region is CASSYTPRSTGELFF. The CDR3 region has the DNA TGTGCCAGCAGTTACACTCCAAGGAGCACCGGGGAGCTGTTTTTT.

The chain is built from TRBV20-1 and TRBJ1-5; perhaps TRBD1 as D (6 bases). The V gene lost 6 bases and the J gene lost 4 bases, with 19 bases spanning the gap. CDR3 length equals 15 residues. CDR1 DFQATT and CDR2 SNEGSKA come from the germline V gene (reference sequence). The CDR3 spells CSAHPRGALNQPQHF. The CDR3, as DNA: TGCAGTGCCCACCCGAGGGGGGCCCTGAATCAGCCCCAGCATTTT.

V is TRBV30 and J is TRBJ1-2; D ambiguous. Looked up from germline, CDR1 is GTSNPN and CDR2 is SVGIG (reference sequence). The CDR3 contains 13 residues. V was clipped by 1 base and J by 8 bases, with 14 bases between them. The CDR3 is CAWSATESGGYTF. In DNA, the CDR3 is TGTGCCTGGAGTGCTACCGAGTCGGGCGGCTACACCTTC.

This clonotype has a single count. The gene calls are TRBV19 and TRBJ1-2; D is ambiguous. Deletions cut 7 bases from V and 4 bases from J, with 19 bases between. The CDR3 covers 15 residues. CDR1 is LNHDA, CDR2 SQIVND, per germline (reference sequence). CDR3: CASNQGQEYGYGYTF. The CDR3 DNA sequence: TGTGCCAGTAACCAAGGGCAGGAATATGGCTATGGCTACACCTTC.

The chain is built from TRBV20-1 and TRBJ2-7, with TRBD2 matching 7 bases. This CDR3 has 13 residues. The germline V gene has CDR1 DFQATT and CDR2 SNEGSKA (reference sequence). With 5 bases clipped from V and 5 bases from J, the junction kept 9 bases outside the gene matches. The CDR3 DNA reads as TGCAGTGCTGTACTCACTAGCGTCCACGAGCAGTACTTC. Translation gives CSAVLTSVHEQYF.

The chain links TRBV6-2 or TRBV6-3 to TRBJ2-3; maybe TRBD1 (6 bases). CDR3 length: 15 residues. Germline V gene lookup returns CDR1 MNHEY and CDR2 SVGEGT. The V and J ends lost 4 bases and 1 base respectively, with 12 bases between them. CDR3 sequence (DNA): TGTGCCAGCAGTTTCGGACAGCTGGGCACAGATACGCAGTATTTT. This translates into CASSFGQLGTDTQYF.

The chain couples TRBV2 to TRBJ2-2; perhaps D is TRBD1 or TRBD2 (6 bases each). The V and J ends lost 5 bases and 2 bases respectively, with 12 bases between them. Looked up from germline, CDR1 is SNHLY and CDR2 is FYNNEI. This CDR3 is 15 amino acids long. CDR3 region: CASSLPGGNTGELFF. Here the CDR3 DNA reads TGTGCCAGCAGTCTCCCCGGGGGCAACACCGGGGAGCTGTTTTTT. Full variable domain (rest looked up from reference TRBV2 and TRBJ2-2): EPEVTQTPSHQVTQMGQEVILRCVPISNHLYFYWYRQILGQKVEFLVSFYNNEISEKSEIFDDQFSVERPDGSNFTLKIRSTKLEDSAMYFCASSLPGGNTGELFFGEGSRLTVL.

The rearrangement links TRBV29-1 to TRBJ2-7, with D unclear. There are 17 residues in the CDR3. Germline V gene sequence: CDR1 SQVTM, CDR2 ANQGSEA. V lost 6 bases and J 2 bases, leaving 26 bases between the germline ends. The CDR3 DNA reads as TGCAGCGTCACCGGACCCGGGCCAAAAGGCGAGGCCTACGAGCAGTACTTC. Its translation: CSVTGPGPKGEAYEQYF.

J is TRBJ1-2 and V is TRBV7-9; D remains unclear. This CDR3 comprises 17 residues. Germline CDR1 reads SEHNR; CDR2 reads FQNEAQ (reference sequence). Trimming stripped 6 bases from V and 0 bases from J, with 20 bases between. The CDR3 sequence is CASSHPRTEISNYGYTF. CDR3 in DNA: TGTGCCAGCAGTCATCCCCGGACGGAGATTTCTAACTATGGCTACACCTTC.

The V and J genes are TRBV7-6 and TRBJ2-7; TRBD1 matches at 9 bases. This CDR3 is built from 15 residues. Unmatched junction bases numbered 5, after V lost 5 bases and J lost 0 bases. Germline assignment: CDR1 SGHVS and CDR2 FNYEAQ. Written as DNA, the CDR3 is TGTGCCAGCAGCCCCGGACAGGGGTTCTCCTACGAGCAGTACTTC. Translated: CASSPGQGFSYEQYF.

The table lists this clonotype with a count of one. This chain joins TRBV11-2 and TRBJ2-7, with D perhaps TRBD1 (6 bases). Between the trimmed V and J ends, which lost 1 base and 12 bases, there was a span of 16 bases. The CDR3 extends over 13 amino acids. Looked up from germline, CDR1 is SGHAT and CDR2 is FQNNGV. CDR3 nucleotide sequence: TGTGCCAGCAGCTTAGTTACCCCGGGACACCTGTACTTC. Its translation is CASSLVTPGHLYF.

This clonotype was seen once. The chain employs TRBV6-2 or TRBV6-3 and TRBJ2-6, with TRBD2 matching 7 bases. There are 15 residues in the CDR3. Germline trimming cut 7 bases from V and 3 bases from J; bases unmatched to any gene: 6. Germline V gives CDR1 MNHEY, CDR2 SVGEGT. The CDR3 is CASIGGTRGANVLTF. CDR3 coding DNA: TGTGCCAGCATCGGGGGGACGCGTGGGGCCAACGTCCTGACTTTC.

The rearrangement joins TRBV3-1 to TRBJ2-7; weak D call: TRBD1 (6 bases). This CDR3 region has 15 residues. The V end lost 2 bases, the J end lost 3 bases, and 14 bases lay between the germline ends. CDR1 and CDR2 (germline): LGHDT, YNNKEL (reference sequence). CDR3 sequence: CASSQPRVGGYEQYF. The DNA of the CDR3 is TGTGCCAGCAGCCAACCCAGGGTAGGGGGCTACGAGCAGTACTTC.

This clonotype showed up just once. The rearrangement joins TRBV9 to TRBJ1-1; no clear D gene. Deletions cut 5 bases from V and 4 bases from J, with 18 bases between. Germline V CDR1 and CDR2: SGDLS, YYNGEE. This CDR3 contains 15 residues. Here the CDR3 reads CASSSDNGLGTEAFF. In DNA, the CDR3 is TGTGCCAGCAGTTCCGACAACGGGCTCGGCACTGAAGCTTTCTTT.

The CDR3 protein is CASSLEPKNTEAFF. The CDR3 DNA follows: TGCGCCAGCAGCTTGGAACCTAAGAACACTGAAGCTTTCTTT. This sequence joins TRBV5-1 and TRBJ1-1; no definite D call. CDR1 and CDR2 from the germline V gene are SGHRS and YFSETQ. There are 14 residues in the CDR3. V lost 0 bases to trimming and J lost 1 base, with 7 bases between them.

This chain uses TRBV14 with TRBJ1-2; the D gene is possibly TRBD1 (5 bases). Germline CDR1 and CDR2: SGHDN and FVKESK. Trimming stripped 4 bases from V and 3 bases from J, with 21 bases between. There are 17 residues in the CDR3. In nucleotides, the CDR3 is TGTGCCAGCAGCCTATTACCGGGGCAGGAGAATTACTATGGCTACACCTTC. This encodes CASSLLPGQENYYGYTF.

The V call is TRBV7-9, the J call TRBJ1-3, with D possibly being TRBD1 (6 bases). CDR3 size: 18 residues. CDR1 and CDR2 (germline): SEHNR, FQNEAQ (reference sequence). V lost 1 base to trimming and J lost 1 base, with 17 bases between them. The CDR3 region is CASSLEISRDNSGNTIYF. CDR3 coding DNA: TGTGCCAGCAGCTTAGAAATCAGTCGGGACAATTCTGGAAACACCATATATTTT.